A selection of T cell receptor beta chains follows, all from one sample in a study of blood T cell repertoires in COVID-19. Repertoires were generated with immunoSEQ multiplex PCR, while TCRdb's copy carries only in-frame clones and drops some. Here the sample spans some 110,000 clones, about four fifths being singletons. The specimen sequenced was peripheral blood. The source of these receptors is a woman aged 80 or over with active or convalescent COVID-19. Both conserved end residues are part of each CDR3. Each record gives: V gene, J gene, CDR3 protein.

TRBV24-1,TRBJ1-2,CATSDHRTDWEGYTF
TRBV5-5,TRBJ1-6,CASSDLRGLFSPLHF
TRBV7-9,TRBJ1-4,CASSLIGAGEKLFF
TRBV2,TRBJ1-6,CASRERTGENSPLHF
TRBV3-1/TRBV3-2,TRBJ2-7,CASSQGDRAPYEQYF
TRBV5-1,TRBJ1-3,CASSLDQGSGNTIYF
TRBV24-1,TRBJ1-5,CATSAQGRNQPQHF
TRBV5-6,TRBJ2-3,CASSLRPGGTDTQYF
TRBV6-5,TRBJ1-2,CASSYTGQAYGYTF
TRBV30,TRBJ2-3,CAWSVGGGTDTQYF
TRBV30,TRBJ2-7,CAWASTMLSYEQYF
TRBV28,TRBJ1-5,CASSLPNRDDQPQHF
TRBV9,TRBJ1-5,CASSVQGEGQPQHF
TRBV2,TRBJ2-7,CASSGQGGSYEQYF
TRBV19,TRBJ1-4,CASSTTGGTNEKLFF
TRBV29-1,TRBJ1-4,CSVVAGPEKLFF
TRBV7-2,TRBJ1-5,CASSLGHASNQPQHF
TRBV11-2,TRBJ2-1,CASSLVSQGVSNEQFF
TRBV7-9,TRBJ2-1,CASSPRGGLHNEQFF
TRBV20-1,TRBJ1-1,CSARGSNTEAFF
TRBV12-5,TRBJ2-5,CASGSRLTSARETQYF
TRBV12-3/TRBV12-4,TRBJ2-5,CASSWGTEETQYF
TRBV19,TRBJ1-5,CASSHFLTDYSNQPQHF
TRBV5-1,TRBJ1-1,CASSFQGRNTEAFF
TRBV7-9,TRBJ2-7,CASRPNRVNSYEQYF
TRBV7-9,TRBJ1-2,CASSLEAGGYTF
TRBV6-6,TRBJ1-4,CASRDRTGPNEKLFF
TRBV15,TRBJ1-2,CATSRDAQGSGYTF
TRBV18,TRBJ2-5,CASSPRQGETQYF
TRBV27,TRBJ2-1,CASSLKIRQGPGNEQFF
TRBV19,TRBJ2-7,CASSRGLAGANEQYF
TRBV5-3,TRBJ2-5,CARSLLAGGLGTQYF
TRBV9,TRBJ1-2,CASSAIRQERYTF
TRBV7-3,TRBJ2-1,CASSIRLAGGYNEQFF
TRBV7-2,TRBJ2-7,CASSLVGLGTEQYF
TRBV9,TRBJ1-5,CASSVDKPQHF
TRBV9,TRBJ2-6,CASSRTGGTANVLTF
TRBV9,TRBJ2-3,CASSPGRWASGSPWSTDTQYF
TRBV7-2,TRBJ2-1,CASSFGTGGDNEQFF
TRBV19,TRBJ1-6,CASSTQGVSRDSPLHF
TRBV3-1/TRBV3-2,TRBJ2-3,CASSRSGSLGDTQYF
TRBV28,TRBJ1-5,CASSFPGASNQPQHF
TRBV7-9,TRBJ1-1,CASSSQIRNTEAFF
TRBV5-4,TRBJ1-4,CASSKIQDTDEKLFF
TRBV2,TRBJ2-3,CASSDPATSTDTQYF
TRBV3-1/TRBV3-2,TRBJ1-3,CASSQFPEGNTIYF
TRBV10-3,TRBJ2-7,CAISVGGIGEQYF
TRBV25-1,TRBJ1-2,CASSESRAGGPYGYTF
TRBV9,TRBJ1-2,CASSVSPTQGAGGYTF
TRBV6-6,TRBJ2-7,CASRRTASSYEQYF
TRBV11-2,TRBJ1-2,CASSAGLYGYTF
TRBV10-3,TRBJ1-1,CAISESTGGLREAFF
TRBV10-2,TRBJ2-5,CASKPGGETQYF